The rows below give T cell receptor beta chains drawn from one sample of a study of cytomegalovirus exposure and HLA in healthy donors. Profiled with immunoSEQ multiplex PCR; TCRdb holds only in-frame clones, not every one. The repertoire holds about 26,000 clones, with 70% as singletons. The sequenced sample consisted of PBMCs. The receptors stem from a woman aged 45-60 years in good health and CMV-seronegative. Both conserved end residues are part of each CDR3. Each record gives: D gene, J gene, V gene, clone size, CDR3 DNA, CDR3 protein. The D gene is left open where the match is weak. Clone size appears in some rows only: once, few, many, or a class for an expanded clone.

NA TRBJ1-2 TRBV6-1 NA TGTGCCAGCAGTGAAGCGGGGCGGCCCTATGGCTACACCTTC CASSEAGRPYGYTF
NA TRBJ1-5 TRBV2 NA TGTGCCAGCAAACCCGGCAGGGCTAGCAATCAGCCCCAGCATTTT CASKPGRASNQPQHF
TRBD2 TRBJ2-3 TRBV4-2 NA TGTGCCAGCAGCCAATTGTCCAGCGGGGGATCAGATACGCAGTATTTT CASSQLSSGGSDTQYF
NA TRBJ2-5 TRBV6-5 NA TGTGCCAGCAGTAGGGGTCAAGAGACCCAGTACTTC CASSRGQETQYF
NA TRBJ1-1 TRBV29-1 NA TGCAGCGTTGAGGAGGGCAACTCTGAAGCTTTCTTT CSVEEGNSEAFF
TRBD1 TRBJ1-2 TRBV6-6 NA TGTGCCAGCAGGAAACTTGGACAGGCTTTTGGCTACACCTTC CASRKLGQAFGYTF
TRBD1 TRBJ2-7 TRBV5-4 few TGTGCCAGCAGCTTTAAACAGGGGTGGGAGCAGTACTTC CASSFKQGWEQYF
TRBD1 TRBJ2-7 TRBV27 NA TGTGCCAGCAGTTCTACCGGGACAGGGGTCTACGAGCAGTACTTC CASSSTGTGVYEQYF
NA TRBJ2-1 TRBV2 few TGTGCCAGCAGTGAAGCTAGGGGGGGTGAGGTGGTCTTC CASSEARGGEVVF
NA TRBJ1-2 TRBV5-4 NA TGTGCCAGCAGCTTGGCTCCCTGGGGGGTTGGTGGCTACACCTTC CASSLAPWGVGGYTF
TRBD2 TRBJ2-1 TRBV4-2 NA TGTGCCAGCAGCCAAGACCAAAGGACTAGCGTAAGGGAGCAGTTCTTC CASSQDQRTSVREQFF
NA TRBJ1-6 TRBV6-5 NA TGTGCCAGCAGTTACGCTGTATTAGCTCATTCACCCCTCCACTTT CASSYAVLAHSPLHF
NA TRBJ1-5 TRBV6-4 NA TGTGCCAGCAGTGACGGAGGGGGGGTACAGCCCCAGCATTTT CASSDGGGVQPQHF
TRBD1 TRBJ1-3 TRBV12-5 few TGTGCTACCCAGACAGGGCCAGGAAACACCATATATTTT CATQTGPGNTIYF
NA TRBJ2-5 TRBV15 NA TGTGCCACCAGCAGAGATCCCCCTTCCCGGACTCAAGAGACCCAGTACTTC CATSRDPPSRTQETQYF
TRBD1 TRBJ1-5 TRBV20-1 NA TGCAGTGCTAGCAGGGGGCAGCCCCAGCATTTT CSASRGQPQHF